The rows below give T cell receptor beta chains drawn from one sample of a study of regulatory T cells in long-lasting Graves disease. TCRdb recomputed calls from the multiplex PCR reads with MiXCR, one row per CDR3 protein. The data contain over 250,000 distinct CDR3 sequences, 22% of them seen just once; the ten biggest clones take up around 50%. This material consisted of peripheral blood mononuclear cells (PBMCs), taken when the disease was refractory, from a patient treated with antithyroid drugs. Receptors were obtained from a female donor with Graves disease. CDR3s include the opening cysteine and the closing phenylalanine or tryptophan. The order of the fields is clone size, V gene, D gene, J gene, CDR3 DNA, CDR3 protein. D genes are given only for firm matches. The size of a clone is reported for some rows only, either as once, few or many, or as a class for expanded clones.

clone_size: many; v_call: TRBV12-3/TRBV12-4; d_call: .; j_call: TRBJ2-7; cdr3_nt: TGTGCCAGCAGTTTCGCGGGTTACGGGTACGAGCAGTACTTC; cdr3_aa: CASSFAGYGYEQYF
clone_size: once; v_call: TRBV6-1; d_call: .; j_call: TRBJ2-7; cdr3_nt: TGTGCCAGCCAGGGTGACTCCTACGAGCAGTACTTC; cdr3_aa: CASQGDSYEQYF
clone_size: .; v_call: TRBV28; d_call: TRBD1; j_call: TRBJ2-5; cdr3_nt: TGTGCCAGCAGTTCGTCGGCAGGGGGCCTGTCAGAGACCCAGTACTTC; cdr3_aa: CASSSSAGGLSETQYF
clone_size: .; v_call: TRBV11-2; d_call: TRBD1; j_call: TRBJ2-1; cdr3_nt: TGTGCCAGCAGCTCCACGGGACAGGGACCTTACAATGAGCAGTTCTTC; cdr3_aa: CASSSTGQGPYNEQFF
clone_size: .; v_call: TRBV6-1; d_call: .; j_call: TRBJ2-2; cdr3_nt: TGTGCCAGCAGTAGGCCGAACACCGGGGAGCTGTTTTTT; cdr3_aa: CASSRPNTGELFF
clone_size: .; v_call: TRBV6-5; d_call: .; j_call: TRBJ2-7; cdr3_nt: TGTGCCAGCAGTTACCTCATATTATCTACGGGGGACTCCTCCTACGAGCAGTACTTC; cdr3_aa: CASSYLILSTGDSSYEQYF
clone_size: .; v_call: TRBV19; d_call: .; j_call: TRBJ1-5; cdr3_nt: TGTGCCAGTAGTACCATCCGGAACACGGAACCGCATTTT; cdr3_aa: CASSTIRNTEPHF
clone_size: many; v_call: TRBV6-2/TRBV6-3; d_call: .; j_call: TRBJ1-2; cdr3_nt: TGTGCCACCAGCGACACCCCCGCGGGGGGCTACACCTTC; cdr3_aa: CATSDTPAGGYTF
clone_size: few; v_call: TRBV3-2; d_call: .; j_call: TRBJ2-3; cdr3_nt: TGTGCCAGCAGCCAAGGGGAAGAGGGAACTAGCACAGATACGCAGTATTTT; cdr3_aa: CASSQGEEGTSTDTQYF
clone_size: many; v_call: TRBV11-2; d_call: .; j_call: TRBJ2-5; cdr3_nt: TGTGCCAGCAGCGCCCGACACGGGTACCAAGAGACCCAGTACTTC; cdr3_aa: CASSARHGYQETQYF
clone_size: few; v_call: TRBV19; d_call: TRBD2; j_call: TRBJ2-7; cdr3_nt: TGTGCCAGTAGTCCGACGGGACTAGCGGGTTCCTACGAGCAGTACTTC; cdr3_aa: CASSPTGLAGSYEQYF
clone_size: few; v_call: TRBV28; d_call: .; j_call: TRBJ2-5; cdr3_nt: TGTGCCACCTCACGCGGTCGGCAAGAGACCCAGTACTTC; cdr3_aa: CATSRGRQETQYF
clone_size: .; v_call: TRBV27; d_call: .; j_call: TRBJ2-2; cdr3_nt: TGTGCCAGCAGTTCCTCGGTGGAGCTGTCTTTT; cdr3_aa: CASSSSVELSF
clone_size: many; v_call: TRBV6-9; d_call: TRBD1; j_call: TRBJ2-7; cdr3_nt: TGTGCCAGCAGTTACTCCAGACAGGGGGTCGAGCAGTACTTC; cdr3_aa: CASSYSRQGVEQYF
clone_size: .; v_call: TRBV15; d_call: .; j_call: TRBJ1-1; cdr3_nt: TGTGCCACCAGCCTTACATTGACAAGGGGCCGGGCAGCTTTCTTT; cdr3_aa: CATSLTLTRGRAAFF
clone_size: few; v_call: TRBV28; d_call: TRBD1; j_call: TRBJ2-7; cdr3_nt: TGTGCCAGCAGTTGGAGACAGGGGGCCTACGAGCAGTACTTC; cdr3_aa: CASSWRQGAYEQYF
clone_size: .; v_call: TRBV27; d_call: TRBD1; j_call: TRBJ2-5; cdr3_nt: TGTGCCAGCAGTCCTGATATACAGGGGCAAGAGACCCAGTACTTC; cdr3_aa: CASSPDIQGQETQYF
clone_size: many; v_call: TRBV28; d_call: .; j_call: TRBJ1-2; cdr3_nt: TGTGCCAGCAGCTCACGAGGAGGAACTGATGGCTACACCTTC; cdr3_aa: CASSSRGGTDGYTF
clone_size: .; v_call: TRBV28; d_call: TRBD1; j_call: TRBJ2-7; cdr3_nt: TGTGCCAGCAGTTTATACCGGGACAGGGGCTCCTACGAGCAGTACTTC; cdr3_aa: CASSLYRDRGSYEQYF
clone_size: .; v_call: TRBV6-1; d_call: .; j_call: TRBJ1-4; cdr3_nt: TGTGCCAGCAGTCCCGGGAAACTTAATGAAAAACTGTTTTTT; cdr3_aa: CASSPGKLNEKLFF
clone_size: many; v_call: TRBV28; d_call: .; j_call: TRBJ1-1; cdr3_nt: TGTGCCAGCAGTTTATCTGAGTCGTTCACTGAAGCTTTCTTT; cdr3_aa: CASSLSESFTEAFF
clone_size: .; v_call: TRBV18; d_call: .; j_call: TRBJ1-1; cdr3_nt: TGTGCCAGCTCAGGGACGAGGAACACTGAAGCTTTCTTT; cdr3_aa: CASSGTRNTEAFF
clone_size: .; v_call: TRBV28; d_call: .; j_call: TRBJ1-5; cdr3_nt: TGTGCCAGCAGGCCCCCTGGGGAGGGATGGGGGCCCCAGCATTTT; cdr3_aa: CASRPPGEGWGPQHF
clone_size: .; v_call: TRBV6-1; d_call: TRBD2; j_call: TRBJ2-7; cdr3_nt: TGTGCCAGCCTAACGGGAGGGGGTTCCTACGAGCAGTACTTC; cdr3_aa: CASLTGGGSYEQYF
clone_size: many; v_call: TRBV12-3/TRBV12-4; d_call: TRBD1; j_call: TRBJ2-7; cdr3_nt: TGTGCCAGCAGTTTGCGGGACAGGGGAGAGCAGTACTTC; cdr3_aa: CASSLRDRGEQYF
clone_size: many; v_call: TRBV7-7; d_call: TRBD2; j_call: TRBJ2-7; cdr3_nt: TGTGCTAGCAGTCCTCATCTAGCGGGAGAGAACGAGCAGTACTTC; cdr3_aa: CASSPHLAGENEQYF
clone_size: many; v_call: TRBV7-9; d_call: .; j_call: TRBJ2-7; cdr3_nt: TGTGCCAGCAGCTCCTCCTTGGCCGAAGAGCAGTACTTC; cdr3_aa: CASSSSLAEEQYF
clone_size: few; v_call: TRBV30; d_call: .; j_call: TRBJ2-2; cdr3_nt: TGTGCCTGGCATGGGGGGTTGGGCACCGGGGAGCTGTTTTTT; cdr3_aa: CAWHGGLGTGELFF
clone_size: .; v_call: TRBV4-3; d_call: .; j_call: TRBJ1-5; cdr3_nt: TGCGCCAGCAGCCAAGAGCTGGAACATCAGCCCCAGCATTTT; cdr3_aa: CASSQELEHQPQHF
clone_size: many; v_call: TRBV28; d_call: .; j_call: TRBJ2-7; cdr3_nt: TGTGCCAGCAGTTTATACAGCTTCGAGCAGTACTTC; cdr3_aa: CASSLYSFEQYF
clone_size: few; v_call: TRBV20-1; d_call: TRBD1; j_call: TRBJ2-7; cdr3_nt: TGCAGTGCTAGAGGCGGACAGGGGTTAGGGGGCGAGCAGTACTTC; cdr3_aa: CSARGGQGLGGEQYF
clone_size: few; v_call: TRBV4-2; d_call: .; j_call: TRBJ1-1; cdr3_nt: TGTGCCAGCAGCCAGGACTTCATGAACACTGAAGCTTTCTTT; cdr3_aa: CASSQDFMNTEAFF
clone_size: .; v_call: TRBV25-1; d_call: TRBD1; j_call: TRBJ2-5; cdr3_nt: TGTGCCAGCAGTGAATTACAGGGGGAAGAGACCCAGTACTTC; cdr3_aa: CASSELQGEETQYF
clone_size: .; v_call: TRBV30; d_call: .; j_call: TRBJ2-2; cdr3_nt: TGTGCCGCCAATCGGCGGAACACCGGGGAGCTGTTTTTT; cdr3_aa: CAANRRNTGELFF
clone_size: many; v_call: TRBV30; d_call: .; j_call: TRBJ2-2; cdr3_nt: TGTGCCTGGAGTCGGACAGCCCTCACCGGGGAGCTGTTTTTT; cdr3_aa: CAWSRTALTGELFF
clone_size: .; v_call: TRBV30; d_call: .; j_call: TRBJ2-4; cdr3_nt: TGTGCCTGGAGTGCGGGGTATAGGGGAAACATTCAGTACTTC; cdr3_aa: CAWSAGYRGNIQYF
clone_size: .; v_call: TRBV30; d_call: .; j_call: TRBJ2-2; cdr3_nt: TGTGCCTGGAGTCTGAGGTTCCCCGGGGAGCTGTTTTTT; cdr3_aa: CAWSLRFPGELFF
clone_size: many; v_call: TRBV28; d_call: .; j_call: TRBJ1-5; cdr3_nt: TGTGCCAGCAGGTCCGTCCAGGCCGGCAATCAGCCCCAGCATTTT; cdr3_aa: CASRSVQAGNQPQHF
clone_size: .; v_call: TRBV19; d_call: .; j_call: TRBJ2-7; cdr3_nt: TGTGCCAGTAGTATGGAGGGCAGCTCCTACGAGCAGTACTTC; cdr3_aa: CASSMEGSSYEQYF
clone_size: few; v_call: TRBV20-1; d_call: .; j_call: TRBJ1-5; cdr3_nt: TGCAGTGCTAGAAGGGACGTAAATAGCAATCAGCCCCAGCATTTT; cdr3_aa: CSARRDVNSNQPQHF
clone_size: many; v_call: TRBV15; d_call: TRBD1; j_call: TRBJ1-2; cdr3_nt: TGTGCCACCAGCAGAGGGACAGGGGAAGGCTACACCTTC; cdr3_aa: CATSRGTGEGYTF
clone_size: many; v_call: TRBV15; d_call: .; j_call: TRBJ2-7; cdr3_nt: TGTGCCACCAGCAGAGATCTCAGGACGGCATCCTACGAGCAGTACTTC; cdr3_aa: CATSRDLRTASYEQYF
clone_size: .; v_call: TRBV9; d_call: .; j_call: TRBJ2-7; cdr3_nt: TGTGCCAGCAGCCCCGGCGGTGGGGCCGATTACTACGAGCAGTACTTC; cdr3_aa: CASSPGGGADYYEQYF
clone_size: many; v_call: TRBV7-2; d_call: .; j_call: TRBJ1-4; cdr3_nt: TGTGCCAGCAGCCCACGGAGGCTGTCTAATGAAAAACTGTTTTTT; cdr3_aa: CASSPRRLSNEKLFF
clone_size: few; v_call: TRBV7-2; d_call: .; j_call: TRBJ2-2; cdr3_nt: TGTGCCAGCAGCTTATTACGGGCCACCAGGGAGCTGTTTTTT; cdr3_aa: CASSLLRATRELFF
clone_size: .; v_call: TRBV5-1; d_call: .; j_call: TRBJ1-1; cdr3_nt: TGCGCCAGCAGCGTAGGGTCTCGCACTGAAGCTTTCTTT; cdr3_aa: CASSVGSRTEAFF
clone_size: few; v_call: TRBV7-8; d_call: .; j_call: TRBJ1-5; cdr3_nt: TGTGCCAGCAGCTTAGGCTCGTCGGGGGGCGGTCAGCCCCAGCATTTT; cdr3_aa: CASSLGSSGGGQPQHF
clone_size: many; v_call: TRBV10-3; d_call: .; j_call: TRBJ1-2; cdr3_nt: TGTGCCATCACGCAGGGGAACTATGGCTACACCTTC; cdr3_aa: CAITQGNYGYTF
clone_size: many; v_call: TRBV11-2; d_call: .; j_call: TRBJ2-7; cdr3_nt: TGTGCCAGCAGCTGGGGGTACGAGCAGTACTTC; cdr3_aa: CASSWGYEQYF
clone_size: .; v_call: TRBV20-1; d_call: TRBD1; j_call: TRBJ2-3; cdr3_nt: TGCAGTGCCCTGATCCGGACAGGGGCAGATACGCAGTATTTT; cdr3_aa: CSALIRTGADTQYF
clone_size: few; v_call: TRBV5-1; d_call: TRBD1; j_call: TRBJ1-1; cdr3_nt: TGCGCCAGCAGCCCCCGACAGGGGGCGAACACTGAAGCTTTCTTT; cdr3_aa: CASSPRQGANTEAFF
clone_size: .; v_call: TRBV3-1; d_call: TRBD2; j_call: TRBJ2-2; cdr3_nt: TGTGCCAGCAGCCAAGCGGGACTAGCGGGAGTGGGGGAGCTGTTTTTT; cdr3_aa: CASSQAGLAGVGELFF
clone_size: many; v_call: TRBV28; d_call: .; j_call: TRBJ1-1; cdr3_nt: TGTGCCAGCAGCTGGGACATCCGAGGAACTGAAGCTTTCTTT; cdr3_aa: CASSWDIRGTEAFF
clone_size: .; v_call: TRBV6-2/TRBV6-3; d_call: .; j_call: TRBJ2-6; cdr3_nt: TGTGCCAGCAGCTTCTCACCGATTGGGGCCAACGTCCTGACTTTC; cdr3_aa: CASSFSPIGANVLTF
clone_size: .; v_call: TRBV12-3/TRBV12-4; d_call: .; j_call: TRBJ2-1; cdr3_nt: TGTGCCAGCAGGCCTCCGGGGGATAGCTCCTACAATGAGCAGTTCTTC; cdr3_aa: CASRPPGDSSYNEQFF
clone_size: once; v_call: TRBV7-9; d_call: TRBD1; j_call: TRBJ2-5; cdr3_nt: TGTGCCAGCAGTCGTGGACAGGGCCAAGAGACCCAGTACTTC; cdr3_aa: CASSRGQGQETQYF
clone_size: few; v_call: TRBV5-1; d_call: TRBD1; j_call: TRBJ1-1; cdr3_nt: TGCGCCAGCAGCACCGGACAGGGGGCGAACACTGAAGCTTTCTTT; cdr3_aa: CASSTGQGANTEAFF
clone_size: many; v_call: TRBV3-1; d_call: .; j_call: TRBJ2-5; cdr3_nt: TGTGCCAGCAGCCAAGGGGGAGGAGAGACCCAGTACTTC; cdr3_aa: CASSQGGGETQYF
clone_size: few; v_call: TRBV6-1; d_call: TRBD1; j_call: TRBJ1-1; cdr3_nt: TGTGCCAGCAGCTGGACAGGGCCCGTTGGGGGTACTGAAGCTTTCTTT; cdr3_aa: CASSWTGPVGGTEAFF
clone_size: .; v_call: TRBV7-9; d_call: .; j_call: TRBJ1-6; cdr3_nt: TGTGCCAGCATGTCAGGGGATTCACCCCTCCACTTT; cdr3_aa: CASMSGDSPLHF